This T cell receptor beta chain was sequenced for a study of beta chain features in type 1 diabetes (dated by TCRdb to the late 2010s). A note on the overall study: Patients and healthy donors did not differ in mean age, gender distribution, total cell number or subset yield. A total of around 110,000,000 sorted cells were examined across all samples, and RNA yield correlated strongly with the number of cells per subset. The study compared TCRB repertoires of sorted circulating CD4+ T cell subsets between recently diagnosed type 1 diabetes patients and matched healthy donors. Naive and central memory subsets were obtained from all 30 or so donors, but regulatory and stem cell-like memory subsets were isolated from only 8 patients and roughly 8 healthy donors.

The sample holds a few counts of this clone. Its antigen is not yet known. One base away there is no much larger clone; base qualities are not given. In the same sample, other DNA sequences code for this CDR3. General findings and caveats noted by the study authors: PCR may preferentially amplify shorter templates, but because patient and control samples were amplified and corrected together, any resulting skew would affect both groups equally. Only small numbers of individuals were included in the HLA sub-analyses, which left unresolved whether HLA type had any influence on TCRB rearrangement. Because cDNA was sequenced instead of genomic DNA, highly expressing activated cells could be over-represented, though the groups showed no difference in activation or CD3 levels. Type 1 diabetes patients showed a moderate but significant shortening of TCRB CDR3 length in all four CD4+ subsets. Fewer insertions and more nucleotide deletions at VDJ recombination sites were observed in patients with type 1 diabetes, implying thymic rearrangement abnormalities. Naive, central memory and regulatory TCRB repertoires appeared to be more alike among patients than among healthy donors.

V has 3 bases trimmed and J has 5 bases trimmed; junction bases matching no gene number 4. The CDR3 runs 13 residues from the cysteine to the phenylalanine. The CDR3 DNA has 39 bases and is translated from base 1. In the germline V gene, CDR1 corresponds to SGDLS and CDR2 to YYNGEE. All of the isolated RNA was reverse transcribed with the High Capacity cDNA Reverse Transcription Kit, so expressed TCRB transcripts were sequenced. Deep immunoSEQ sequencing was applied to naive, central memory and regulatory T cell samples, giving an average of approximately 3.8 million total reads per sample. Sorted cells were lysed in RLT buffer, and RNA was extracted using DNase-treated RNeasy Micro or Mini kits according to cell number. Each cell subset was processed separately to prevent cross-contamination, with patient and healthy donor samples processed together. The immunoSEQ multiplex PCR was used to amplify TCRB sequences from cDNA, yielding 87-bp fragments that span the CDR3 region. Sequencing of the amplicons was done on the Illumina HiSeq platform. In the paper's pipeline: Synthetic template baselines were used to correct PCR bias computationally, reads within Hamming distance 2 were collapsed, and singletons that could not be merged were discarded. Reads were aligned against IMGT to assign V, D and J genes, CDR3 length and insertions or deletions at six rearrangement sites. Within each subset, clonotype counts were normalized to sorted cell number, after which true diversity and Gini coefficients were computed with the tcR R package. The overlap coefficient, calculated on TCRB nucleotide sequences, was used to quantify repertoire sharing. Out-of-frame TCRB sequences from naive cells were analyzed as a proxy for the pre-selection repertoire. Imported from immuneACCESS, the table was reduced by TCRdb to in-frame sequences with V and J called. These copies leave out some clones; in studies compared against another copy, an unresolved V gene accounts for under half, and the cause of the remainder is not known. V and J calls and clone size follow that table, whereas D and trimming were derived from the DNA. Across this sample there are about 640,000 clones, with around 11% seen only once. Roughly 0.12% of the sample is in the top ten clones.

From each donor, a single peripheral blood sample of about 120 mL on average was drawn into heparinised tubes. A BD FACSAria II and a panel including CD45RO, CCR7, CD25, CD127, CD95 and CD27 were used to sort naive, central memory, regulatory and stem cell-like memory CD4+ T cells. Every sorted population had a purity above 98%. PBMCs were isolated right away by Lymphoprep density gradient centrifugation and were stained directly, without culture. To minimize batch effects, samples were stained and sorted in pairs, one healthy donor with one patient per experiment. This TCR was recovered from a man aged 25 to 40 with type 1 diabetes. Sequencing used naive CD4+ T cells from blood. Interpreted using the paper, the cell subset or site label stands for: true naive CD4+ T cells. In this chain, TRBV9 is recombined with TRBJ1-2, with 7 bases matching TRBD1. CDR3 protein: CASSGTGDYGYTF. DNA sequence: TGTGCCAGCAGCGGGACAGGAGATTATGGCTACACCTTC.